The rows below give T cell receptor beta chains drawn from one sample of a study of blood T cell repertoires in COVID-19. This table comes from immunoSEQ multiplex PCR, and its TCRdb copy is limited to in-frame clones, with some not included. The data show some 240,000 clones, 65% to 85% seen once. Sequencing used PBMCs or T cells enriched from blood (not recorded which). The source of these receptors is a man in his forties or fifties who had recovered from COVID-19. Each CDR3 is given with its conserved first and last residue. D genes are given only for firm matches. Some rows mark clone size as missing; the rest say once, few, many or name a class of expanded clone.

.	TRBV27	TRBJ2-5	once	TGTGCCAGCAGGTCAACGGGACTCGTACAAGAGACCCAGTACTTC	CASRSTGLVQETQYF
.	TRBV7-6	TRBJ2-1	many	TGTGCCAGCAGCTCCAAATACAATGAGCAGTTCTTC	CASSSKYNEQFF
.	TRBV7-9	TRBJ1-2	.	TGTGCCAGCAGCTTAAGGGAGATCTTAAACTATGGCTACACCTTC	CASSLREILNYGYTF
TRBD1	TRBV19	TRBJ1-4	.	TGTGCCAGTAGCGAGGGGGCGCCTAGATCTAATGAAAAACTGTTTTTT	CASSEGAPRSNEKLFF
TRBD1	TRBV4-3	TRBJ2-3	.	TGCGCCAGCAGCCAAGATTCTACCGGGACAGGTTCAGATACGCAGTATTTT	CASSQDSTGTGSDTQYF
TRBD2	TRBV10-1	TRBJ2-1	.	TGCGCCAGCAGTGACACTAGCGGCCCTAGCGGTGAGCAGTTCTTC	CASSDTSGPSGEQFF
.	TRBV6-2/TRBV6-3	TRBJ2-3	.	TGTGCCAGCAGTAACCAACAGGGAATAGATACGCAGTATTTT	CASSNQQGIDTQYF
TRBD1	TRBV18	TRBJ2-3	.	TGTGCCAGCTCGCCTTCCGGGACAGGGACTTTCACAGATACGCAGTATTTT	CASSPSGTGTFTDTQYF
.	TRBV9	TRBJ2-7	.	TGTGCCAGCAGCGGCAGCGGGCCGCCCTACGAGCAGTACTTC	CASSGSGPPYEQYF
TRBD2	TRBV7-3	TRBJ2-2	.	TGTGCCAGCAGCCCGGGACTAGCGGGAGCCGGGGAGCTGTTTTTT	CASSPGLAGAGELFF
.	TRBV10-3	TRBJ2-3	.	TGTGCCATCAGTGAGTCGAGTGCAGGGTACACAGATACGCAGTATTTT	CAISESSAGYTDTQYF
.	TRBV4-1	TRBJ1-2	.	TGCGCCAGCAGCCAAGTTGGGGGCGCATTATCTGGCTACACCTTC	CASSQVGGALSGYTF
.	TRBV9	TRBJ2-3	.	TGTGCCAGCAGCGTAGCGGGTGGATCCACAGATACGCAGTATTTT	CASSVAGGSTDTQYF
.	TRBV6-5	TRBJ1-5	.	TGTGCCAGCATGGGGGGGGCCGGTCAGCCCCAGCATTTT	CASMGGAGQPQHF
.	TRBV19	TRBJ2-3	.	TGTGCCAGTAGTATCCTCCCCCTACAGCTCACGACAGATACGCAGTATTTT	CASSILPLQLTTDTQYF
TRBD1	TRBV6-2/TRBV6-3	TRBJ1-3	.	TGTGCCAGCAGTTACTCGACAGGGGGCATTCCTGGAAACACCATATATTTT	CASSYSTGGIPGNTIYF
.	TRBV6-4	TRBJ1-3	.	TGTGCCAACAGTGTGCCGGCGCCCCTGGGCGGAAACACCATATATTTT	CANSVPAPLGGNTIYF
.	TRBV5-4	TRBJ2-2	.	TGTGCCAGCAGCTTGGGACACCGAGACACCGGGGAGCTGTTTTTT	CASSLGHRDTGELFF
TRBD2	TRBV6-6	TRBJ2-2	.	TGTGCCAGCAAAGTCACTAGCGGCCTCACCGGGGAGCTGTTTTTT	CASKVTSGLTGELFF
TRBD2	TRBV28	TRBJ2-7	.	TGTGCCAGCACCCAGCTAGCGGGAGCCTACGAGCAGTACTTC	CASTQLAGAYEQYF
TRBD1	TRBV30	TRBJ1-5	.	TGTGCCTGGGGGACAGTGGGCAATCAGCCCCAGCATTTT	CAWGTVGNQPQHF
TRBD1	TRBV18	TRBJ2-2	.	TGTGCCAGCTCACCTCGGACAGGGAGCGGGGAGCTGTTTTTT	CASSPRTGSGELFF
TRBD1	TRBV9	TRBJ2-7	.	TGTGCCAGCAGCTCGGGACAGGGGACGACCTACGAGCAGTACTTC	CASSSGQGTTYEQYF
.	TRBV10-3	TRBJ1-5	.	TGTGCCATCAGTGTGGGGAGAAGAAGCAATCAGCCCCAGCATTTT	CAISVGRRSNQPQHF
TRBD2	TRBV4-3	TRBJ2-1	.	TGCGCCAGCAGCCAAGATAGGGAAGGCGGGAGCTGGAATGAGCAGTTCTTC	CASSQDREGGSWNEQFF
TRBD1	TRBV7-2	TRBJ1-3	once	TGTGCCAGCGGGTACAGGGGACCTGGAAACACCATATATTTT	CASGYRGPGNTIYF
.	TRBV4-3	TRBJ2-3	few	TGCGCCAGCAGCCAAGATCCGGGTACTAGTAGCACAGATACGCAGTATTTT	CASSQDPGTSSTDTQYF
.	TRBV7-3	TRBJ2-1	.	TGTGCCAGCAGCCCACACAGGGAGTCATACAATGAGCAGTTCTTC	CASSPHRESYNEQFF
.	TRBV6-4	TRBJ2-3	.	TGTGCCAGCAGTGCGGGAGCCCCAGATACGCAGTATTTT	CASSAGAPDTQYF
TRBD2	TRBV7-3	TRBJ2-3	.	TGTGCCAGCAGCTTAACGTCGGGACTAGGGGGGACAGATACGCAGTATTTT	CASSLTSGLGGTDTQYF
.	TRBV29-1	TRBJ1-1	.	TGCAGCATCCGAGAGTTAATGAACACTGAAGCTTTCTTT	CSIRELMNTEAFF
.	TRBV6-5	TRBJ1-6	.	TGTGCCAGCAGTTACGCCCCGGGGGGGGAGAATTCACCCCTCCACTTT	CASSYAPGGENSPLHF
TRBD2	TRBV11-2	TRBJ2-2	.	TGTGCCAGCAGCGCGACTAGCGGGGGGGCCGGGCCGCGGACCGGGGAGCTGTTTTTT	CASSATSGGAGPRTGELFF
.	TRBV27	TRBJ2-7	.	TGTGCCAGCAGCCCCCCGTACCGACTAGATGTGTACGAGCAGTACTTC	CASSPPYRLDVYEQYF
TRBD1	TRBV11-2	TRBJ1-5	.	TGTGCCAGCAGCCGGGACAGGACCCGCTATAGCAATCAGCCCCAGCATTTT	CASSRDRTRYSNQPQHF
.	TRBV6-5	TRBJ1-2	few	TGTGCCAGCAGGGAGGAGGGCGGCTACACCTTC	CASREEGGYTF
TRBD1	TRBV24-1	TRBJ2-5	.	TGTGCCACCAGTGATGGAAGGGGGCATAAACAAGAGACCCAGTACTTC	CATSDGRGHKQETQYF
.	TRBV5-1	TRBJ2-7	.	TGCGCCAGCAGCTTGGCTAGCGCAACCTACGAGCAGTACTTC	CASSLASATYEQYF
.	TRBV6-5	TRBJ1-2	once	TGTGCCAGCAGTCAACAGGGTCGCGGCTACACCTTC	CASSQQGRGYTF
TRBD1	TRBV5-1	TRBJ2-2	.	TGCGCCAGCAGCCGAGGACAGGGGATTTCCGGGGAGCTGTTTTTT	CASSRGQGISGELFF
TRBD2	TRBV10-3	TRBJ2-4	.	TGTGCCATCAGTGAGTGGGGGGGGAACATTCAGTACTTC	CAISEWGGNIQYF
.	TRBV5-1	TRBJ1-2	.	TGCGCCAGCAGCTTGGGGTCCGGGGACTACACCTTC	CASSLGSGDYTF
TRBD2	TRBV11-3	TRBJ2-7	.	TGTGCCAGCAGCTTAGGGCTAGCGGGAGGATTCACCTACGAGCAGTACTTC	CASSLGLAGGFTYEQYF
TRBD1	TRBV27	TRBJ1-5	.	TGTGCCAGCAGCCGACAGGGGAATCCGGCCCAGCATTTT	CASSRQGNPAQHF
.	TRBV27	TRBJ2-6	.	TGTGCCAGCAGTTTATTAGGGAGGACACGGGCTTCTGGGGCCAACGTCCTGACTTTC	CASSLLGRTRASGANVLTF
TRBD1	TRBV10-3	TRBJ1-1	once	TGTGCCATCAGTGACGCGGGACAGGGAGAGGGAGCTTTCTTT	CAISDAGQGEGAFF
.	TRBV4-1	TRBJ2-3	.	TGCGCCAGCAGCCAAGAACTAGTTACAGATACGCAGTATTTT	CASSQELVTDTQYF